These 10 T cell receptor beta chains came from one sample sequenced in a study of T cells after yellow fever vaccination. Using its own MiXCR run on the 5' RACE reads, TCRdb lists one record per CDR3 protein. The table has about 260,000 distinct CDR3 sequences, roughly 5.6% seen once; the top ten hold roughly 3%. Sample: CD4+ T cells sorted from PBMCs, taken on the day of the yellow fever booster vaccination. These receptors all stem from a man aged 18 to 29 who received the YFV17D yellow fever vaccine.

The sample holds a few counts of this clonotype. This sequence joins TRBV4-2 and TRBJ2-2, with no clear D. CDR1 is LGHNA and CDR2 is YNFKEQ in the germline V gene. This CDR3 region has 17 residues. Trimming took off 0 bases at V and 0 bases at J, with 11 bases between the two ends. The CDR3 is CASSQESPFSNTGELFF. The CDR3 DNA sequence: TGTGCCAGCAGCCAAGAATCCCCCTTCTCGAACACCGGGGAGCTGTTTTTT.

The gene calls are TRBV5-1 and TRBJ2-2; TRBD1 or TRBD2 may be the D gene (5 bases each). This CDR3 has 12 residues. Trimming left V 4 bases short and J 7 bases short, with 8 bases between. Germline CDR1 reads SGHRS; CDR2 reads YFSETQ. The CDR3 spells CASSRDGGELFF. The CDR3 nucleotides are TGCGCCAGCAGCAGGGACGGCGGGGAGCTGTTTTTT.

This clonotype appeared many times. CDR3 sequence reads: CSARGQGNQPQHF. As DNA, the CDR3 is TGCAGTGCTAGGGGACAGGGAAATCAGCCCCAGCATTTT. The rearrangement joins TRBV20-1 to TRBJ1-5, with 9 bases identical to TRBD1. The CDR3 length is 13 residues. CDR1 is DFQATT and CDR2 is SNEGSKA in the germline V gene (reference sequence). The trim removed 3 bases at V and 4 bases at J, leaving 1 base unmatched.

This chain joins TRBV4-3 and TRBJ2-2, with unresolved D. The V gene's germline CDR1 is LGHNA and CDR2 YSLEER. CDR3 length: 17 amino acids. Trimming shortened V by 0 bases and J by 0 bases, and 11 bases separated the two germline ends. CDR3 nucleotide sequence: TGCGCCAGCAGCCAAGATGGCGGAGTCCCGAACACCGGGGAGCTGTTTTTT. Translated, it gives CASSQDGGVPNTGELFF.

The V call is TRBV6-2 or TRBV6-3, the J call TRBJ2-3; D perhaps matches TRBD2 (6 bases). V was clipped by 6 bases and J by 1 base, with 11 bases between them. The length of the CDR3 is 14 residues. Germline V gene data show CDR1 as MNHEY and CDR2 as SVGEGT. The CDR3 loop reads CASRRSGGTDTQYF. DNA of the CDR3: TGTGCCAGCAGAAGGTCGGGAGGCACAGATACGCAGTATTTT.

This clonotype was seen repeatedly, ten times or more. The chain carries TRBV3-1 and TRBJ1-6, with D unclear. The CDR3 runs 17 residues. The germline gives CDR1 LGHDT, CDR2 YNNKEL (reference sequence). V shed 5 bases and J shed 0 bases, with 14 bases lying between them. The CDR3 sequence: CASSSRAQSSYNSPLHF. The CDR3 DNA follows: TGTGCCAGCAGCTCCCGGGCCCAGAGCTCCTATAATTCACCCCTCCACTTT.

This clonotype was picked up a small number of times. J is TRBJ2-5 and V is TRBV7-2; no clear D gene. Germline CDR1 is SGHTA and CDR2 is FQGNSA. With 1 base removed from V and 4 bases from J, the gap between germline ends came to 10 bases. The CDR3 is made up of 14 amino acids. The CDR3 is CASSLGLVVETQYF. DNA for the CDR3: TGTGCCAGCAGCTTAGGGCTAGTAGTAGAGACCCAGTACTTC. Filled out from reference TRBV7-2 and TRBJ2-5, the complete variable domain reads GAGVSQSPSNKVTEKGKDVELRCDPISGHTALYWYRQSLGQGLEFLIYFQGNSAPDKSGLPSDRFSAERTGGSVSTLTIQRTQQEDSAVYLCASSLGLVVETQYFGPGTRLLVL.

Ten or more counts support this clonotype. The V call is TRBV29-1, the J call TRBJ1-2; no reliable D call. The CDR3 totals 13 residues. Germline CDR1 SQVTM, CDR2 ANQGSEA. Trimming pared 4 bases from V and 6 bases from J, leaving 15 bases between. The CDR3: CSVARAALNGYTF. In nucleotides, the CDR3 is TGCAGCGTTGCAAGGGCGGCCCTCAATGGCTACACCTTC. The full variable domain, in which reference TRBV29-1 and TRBJ1-2 provide the parts outside the CDR3, is SAVISQKPSRDICQRGTSLTIQCQVDSQVTMMFWYRQQPGQSLTLIATANQGSEATYESGFVIDKFPISRPNLTFSTLTVSNMSPEDSSIYLCSVARAALNGYTFGSGTRLTVV.

V is TRBV7-9 and J is TRBJ2-1; the D gene is possibly TRBD1 (6 bases). This CDR3 has 14 residues. V lost 2 bases, J lost 5 bases, and 10 bases lay in between. Germline CDR1 SEHNR, CDR2 FQNEAQ (reference sequence). DNA for the CDR3: TGTGCCAGCAGCTTATCCCAGGGGAACAATGAGCAGTTCTTC. Protein: CASSLSQGNNEQFF.

Many counts were recorded for this clonotype. The chain couples TRBV20-1 to TRBJ2-3; weak D call: TRBD1 (5 bases). Trimming pared 5 bases from V and 3 bases from J, leaving 9 bases between. Germline V CDR1 and CDR2: DFQATT, SNEGSKA (reference sequence). The CDR3 loop spans 12 amino acids. The CDR3 coding sequence is TGCAGTGCTTCTCAGGGAACAGATACGCAGTATTTT. It translates to CSASQGTDTQYF.